One TCR beta chain is described in this entry. The data derive from a study of blood T cell repertoires in COVID-19. Study summary: Sites across the United States, Italy and Spain contributed samples from acute and convalescent COVID-19.

The method was immunoSEQ multiplex PCR; TCRdb's version includes in-frame clones alone and lacks a portion of them. This repertoire shows 300,000 to 400,000 clones, roughly 90% found once; its top ten account for approximately 7.4%. The CDR3 spans 13 residues. Germline CDR1 is KGHSH and CDR2 is LQKENI. V lost 6 bases, J lost 6 bases, and 13 bases lay in between. V is TRBV18 and J is TRBJ2-3; maybe TRBD2 (5 bases). The origin of this receptor is a woman between 65 and 79 years old with COVID-19, enrolled during active disease. Input material: peripheral blood. The CDR3, as DNA: TGTGCCAGCTCGTACCAGGAGCGGGATACGCAGTATTTT. It specifies CASSYQERDTQYF. Filled out from reference TRBV18 and TRBJ2-3, the complete variable domain reads NAGVMQNPRHLVRRRGQEARLRCSPMKGHSHVYWYRQLPEEGLKFMVYLQKENIIDESGMPKERFSAEFPKEGPSILRIQQVVRGDSAAYFCASSYQERDTQYFGPGTRLTVL.